This TCR beta chain was observed in a study of tumor and adjacent non-tumor tissue in lung cancer (dated by TCRdb to the late 2010s). Study-wide context: By cancer type, the cohort comprised some 13 adenocarcinoma patients, a couple of squamous cell carcinoma patients and 1 small cell lung cancer patient. The roughly 15 enrolled patients, of whom approximately 10 were men and 5 were women, were aged about 31 to 85 years and were diagnosed with TNM stage I to III disease. Sequencing generated a total of 125,075,908 productive TCRbeta reads, averaging roughly 4.2 million reads per sample. Using bulk TCRbeta repertoires from roughly 14 lung cancer patients, the study set lung tumor tissue side by side with matched distant non-tumor lung tissue. TCRbeta CDR3 sequencing was performed on under 35 paired specimens, with one tumor sample and one normal lung sample collected per patient. On the study overall, not on this receptor specifically: Only around 16 patients were in the cohort, and the authors stated that larger samples and more detailed clinical data are needed. A significantly larger cumulative share of the repertoire was made up by the top 100 clones in normal lung than in tumor tissue. The methods do not name the sequencing platform or mention unique molecular identifiers. Because peripheral blood was not sequenced, blood TCRbeta repertoires in the lung cancer patients of the study were not examined. TCR diversity (inverse Simpson) was significantly higher in tumor than in normal lung tissue (431.37 vs 166.20, P = 0.0075, Mann-Whitney U test). TCR diversity was significantly higher in younger patients, and greater tumor TCR diversity was associated with shorter overall survival and shorter disease-free survival.

The cysteine opens and the phenylalanine closes a CDR3 of 13 amino acids. The retained sequence is limited to the CDR3, 39 bases, with the frame set at the first base. The germline V gene encodes CDR1 MDHEN and CDR2 SYDVKM. A remark on this clonotype: What antigen it recognizes has not been identified. Being one base from a much bigger clone, this may be a read error.

RNA was isolated from bulk, unsorted tissue, and RNA quality was assessed with a NanoDrop ND-1000 and an Agilent 2100. Donors were newly diagnosed lung cancer patients admitted for thoracic surgery in China between August and November 2014, without prior chemotherapy. Patients with previous radiotherapy or chemotherapy, or with another concurrent cancer, were excluded from the study. Pieces of surgical tissue measuring about 1-2.3 cm3 were kept in RNAlater solution and held at -80 degrees C until needed. Libraries were prepared through multiplex PCR. The run used an Illumina HiSeq 2500. TCRbeta libraries were built by three rounds of nested PCR using primers (Table S4), following protocols modified from ARM-PCR. PCR products of 200-500 bp were gel-excised and purified with the QIAquick gel extraction kit before sequencing. In the authors' own workflow: Reads were cleaned with Trimmomatic, merged with FLASH into complete CDR3 sequences, and assigned to V(D)J germline segments with MiTCR. Clonal diversity was calculated as the inverse Simpson's index using VDJtools. A read counted as productive if the sequence was in-frame and lacked a premature stop codon. Through fastp at Q25 and MiXCR, TCRdb rebuilt clones from the public reads, retaining in-frame beta chains. Rows with one shared CDR3 protein collapse into an entry with the most common genes and DNA. The V and J calls come from TCRdb's annotation, not from the publication. This sample comprises 110,000 or so distinct CDR3 sequences, roughly 73% of them detected only once. About 40% of the sample comes from the top ten.

The sequence links TRBV28 to TRBJ1-5; there is no confident call for the D gene. The material sequenced was lung tumor tissue. This receptor was obtained from an older woman with non-small cell lung cancer. The DNA sequence follows: TGTGCCAGCAGCTTTAATAGCAATCAGCCCCAGCAATTT. This codes for CASSFNSNQPQQF.